These T cell receptor beta chains were read from a single sample in a study of patients and donors after allogeneic stem cell transplantation. TCRdb re-derived calls from the RT-PCR reads in MiXCR, one entry per CDR3 protein. The sample lists hundreds of thousands of distinct CDR3 sequences, roughly 17% occurring once. Input material: blood, either unsorted or a sorted T cell fraction (not recorded which). These receptors were obtained from a human donor who was either an allogeneic HSCT recipient or a stem cell or donor lymphocyte infusion donor (not recorded which). It is not recorded whose cells these are; they may come from a transplant donor. CDR3s include the opening cysteine and the closing phenylalanine or tryptophan. A D gene is named only where the DNA matches it firmly. Clone sizes are given selectively: once, few, many, or a class where the clone is expanded.

>many|TRBJ2-1|TRBD2|TRBV5-6|15
TGTGCCAGCAGCTTGATTAGCGGGATGGGTGATGAGCAGTTCTTC
CASSLISGMGDEQFF
>.|TRBJ2-1|.|TRBV11-3|16
TGTGCCAGCAGCTTAGTTCGAGGAACAGGGAACAATGAGCAGTTCTTC
CASSLVRGTGNNEQFF
>.|TRBJ2-1|.|TRBV5-1|15
TGCGCCAGCAGCTTGGCGAATGGGGCTTTTAATGAGCAGTTCTTC
CASSLANGAFNEQFF
>many|TRBJ2-2|.|TRBV3-1|13
TGTGCCAGCAGCCCGAATGGGGCCGGGGAGCTGTTTTTT
CASSPNGAGELFF
>.|TRBJ2-7|TRBD2|TRBV7-9|14
TGTGCCAGCAGCCACCGGGACTACCCCTACGAGCAGTACTTC
CASSHRDYPYEQYF
>few|TRBJ1-3|.|TRBV18|15
TGTGCCAGCTCACCAAGAGTGATTGCCGGAAACACCATATATTTT
CASSPRVIAGNTIYF
>.|TRBJ2-1|TRBD2|TRBV7-6|15
TGTGCCAGCAGTCTAGAGGCTAGCGGGGGCAATGAGCAGTTCTTC
CASSLEASGGNEQFF
>few|TRBJ2-2|TRBD1|TRBV15|15
TGTGCCACCGACACCGGGACAGCGAACACCGGGGAGCTGTTTTTT
CATDTGTANTGELFF
>.|TRBJ2-7|TRBD2|TRBV6-1|16
TGTGCCAGCAGTGCCACTAGCGGGAGTAAAACCTACGAGCAGTACTTC
CASSATSGSKTYEQYF
>few|TRBJ1-2|.|TRBV20-1|14
TGCAGTGCTAGAGATGGGGGGGTCCCCTATGGCTACACCTTC
CSARDGGVPYGYTF
>.|TRBJ2-3|.|TRBV20-1|17
TGCAGTGCTAGAAACCGAATGCGGCGGGCGAGCACAGATACGCAGTATTTT
CSARNRMRRASTDTQYF
>few|TRBJ2-1|.|TRBV10-3|12
TGTGCCATCAGTGACCGGGGCAATGAGCAGTTCTTC
CAISDRGNEQFF
>many|TRBJ2-1|.|TRBV12-3/TRBV12-4|14
TGTGCCAGCAGTCGGGACATACCGTACAATGAGCAGTTCTTC
CASSRDIPYNEQFF
>.|TRBJ2-7|TRBD2|TRBV7-6|20
TGTGCCAGCAGCTTAGAGCTGGGACTAGCGGGAGGGTCTTTCGGCTTGGAGCAGTACTTC
CASSLELGLAGGSFGLEQYF
>few|TRBJ2-3|.|TRBV20-1|12
TGCAGTGCTTCTACAAGCACAGATACGCAGTATTTT
CSASTSTDTQYF
>.|TRBJ2-1|TRBD1|TRBV6-1|13
TGTGCCAGCAGAACCGACAGGGTCTATGAGCAGTTCTTC
CASRTDRVYEQFF
>.|TRBJ2-1|TRBD2|TRBV20-1|18
TGCAGTGCTAGCGTTAGGACTAGCGGGAGTATTTTTGGGAATGAGCAGTTCTTC
CSASVRTSGSIFGNEQFF
>.|TRBJ2-1|.|TRBV7-2|15
TGTGCCAGCAGCTTATATAGAAGAGCGCGCGATGAGCAGTTCTTC
CASSLYRRARDEQFF
>many|TRBJ2-7|TRBD1|TRBV7-6|14
TGTGCCAGCAGCTTAGTGAACAGGGGGGACGAGCAGTACTTC
CASSLVNRGDEQYF
>.|TRBJ2-1|TRBD2|TRBV14|16
TGTGCCAGCAGCCAGAGCGGGAAAGTAATTTATAATGAGCAGTTCTTC
CASSQSGKVIYNEQFF
>.|TRBJ2-3|.|TRBV7-9|15
TGTGCCAGCAGCTCAGGACCATCCTACACAGATACGCAGTATTTT
CASSSGPSYTDTQYF
>.|TRBJ2-7|TRBD2|TRBV12-3/TRBV12-4|15
TGTGCCAGCAGTCGGACTAGCGGGGGAGCCTACGAGCAGTACTTC
CASSRTSGGAYEQYF
>few|TRBJ1-1|.|TRBV29-1|11
TGCAGCGGTGTTGGGAACACTGAAGCTTTCTTT
CSGVGNTEAFF
>.|TRBJ2-1|.|TRBV23-1|16
TGCGCCAGCAGTCGCCGGCTTTGCGTCTCCTACAATGAGCAGTTCTTC
CASSRRLCVSYNEQFF
>.|TRBJ1-3|.|TRBV2|16
TGTGCCAGCCGGAGAACAGTTGATAACTCTGGAAACACCATATATTTT
CASRRTVDNSGNTIYF
>.|TRBJ2-5|TRBD2|TRBV6-1|13
TGTGCCAGCACCTCCGGACTAGCGGTGACCCAGTACTTC
CASTSGLAVTQYF